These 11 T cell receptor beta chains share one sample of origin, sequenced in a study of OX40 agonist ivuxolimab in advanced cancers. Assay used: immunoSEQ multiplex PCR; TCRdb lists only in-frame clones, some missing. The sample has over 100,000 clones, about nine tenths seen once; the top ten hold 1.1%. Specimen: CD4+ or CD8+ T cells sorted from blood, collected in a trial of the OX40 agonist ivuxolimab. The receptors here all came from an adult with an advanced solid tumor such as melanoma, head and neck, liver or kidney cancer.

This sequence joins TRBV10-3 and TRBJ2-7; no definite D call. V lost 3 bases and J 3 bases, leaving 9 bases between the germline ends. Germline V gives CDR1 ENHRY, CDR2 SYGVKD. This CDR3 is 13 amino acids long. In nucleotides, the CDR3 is TGTGCCATCAGTGAAGGCCAGAACTACGAGCAGTACTTC. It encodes CAISEGQNYEQYF.

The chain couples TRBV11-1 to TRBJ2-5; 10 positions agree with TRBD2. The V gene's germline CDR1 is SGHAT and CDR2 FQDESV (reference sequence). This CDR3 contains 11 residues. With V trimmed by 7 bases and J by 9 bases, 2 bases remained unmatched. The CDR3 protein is CASTSGGAQYF. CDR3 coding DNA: TGTGCCAGCACAAGCGGGGGGGCCCAGTACTTC.

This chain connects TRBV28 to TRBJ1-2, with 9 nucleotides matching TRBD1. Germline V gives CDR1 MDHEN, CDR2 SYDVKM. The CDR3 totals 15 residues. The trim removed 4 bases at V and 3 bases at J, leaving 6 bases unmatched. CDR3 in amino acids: CASSYMGQGYYGYTF. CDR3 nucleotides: TGTGCCAGCAGTTATATGGGACAGGGTTACTATGGCTACACCTTC.

The CDR3 bases are TGTGCCAGCAGCGTAGCTCTTACTAGCGGGGGCCTCTACAATGAGCAGTTCTTC. It codes for CASSVALTSGGLYNEQFF. The V and J genes are TRBV9 and TRBJ2-1; 11 bases are a match to TRBD2. This CDR3 spans 18 amino acids. The J segment lost 3 bases and the V segment lost 0 bases, leaving 8 bases of the junction unmatched. In germline, CDR1 is SGDLS, CDR2 YYNGEE.

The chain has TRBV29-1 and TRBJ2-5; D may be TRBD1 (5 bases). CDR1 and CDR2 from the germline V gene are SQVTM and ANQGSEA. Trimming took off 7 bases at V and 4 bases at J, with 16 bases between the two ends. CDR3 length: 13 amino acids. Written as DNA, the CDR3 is TGCAGCGCCAGGTTAGGGGCTTTAGAGACCCAGTACTTC. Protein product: CSARLGALETQYF. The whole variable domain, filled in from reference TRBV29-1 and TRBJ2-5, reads SAVISQKPSRDICQRGTSLTIQCQVDSQVTMMFWYRQQPGQSLTLIATANQGSEATYESGFVIDKFPISRPNLTFSTLTVSNMSPEDSSIYLCSARLGALETQYFGPGTRLLVL.

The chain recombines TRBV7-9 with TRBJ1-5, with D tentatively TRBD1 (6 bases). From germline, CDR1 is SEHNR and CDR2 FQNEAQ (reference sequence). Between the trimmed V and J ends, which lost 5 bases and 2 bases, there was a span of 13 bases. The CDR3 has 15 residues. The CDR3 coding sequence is TGTGCCAGCAGCCCCTCGGAGGGGGGCAATCAGCCCCAGCATTTT. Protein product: CASSPSEGGNQPQHF.

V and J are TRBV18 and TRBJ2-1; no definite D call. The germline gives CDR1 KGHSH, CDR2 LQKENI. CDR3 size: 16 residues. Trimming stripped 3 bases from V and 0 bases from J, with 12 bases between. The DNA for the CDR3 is TGTGCCAGCTCACCCCGCGCCCAGAGCTCCTACAATGAGCAGTTCTTC. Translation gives CASSPRAQSSYNEQFF. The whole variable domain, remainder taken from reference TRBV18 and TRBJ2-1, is NAGVMQNPRHLVRRRGQEARLRCSPMKGHSHVYWYRQLPEEGLKFMVYLQKENIIDESGMPKERFSAEFPKEGPSILRIQQVVRGDSAAYFCASSPRAQSSYNEQFFGPGTRLTVL.

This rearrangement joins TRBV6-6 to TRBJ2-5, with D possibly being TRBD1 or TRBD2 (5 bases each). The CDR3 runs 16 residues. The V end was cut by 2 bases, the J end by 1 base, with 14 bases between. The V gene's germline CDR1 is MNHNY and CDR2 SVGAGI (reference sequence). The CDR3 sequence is CASSYGQGELQETQYF. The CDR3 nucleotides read TGTGCCAGCAGTTACGGGCAGGGAGAGCTCCAAGAGACCCAGTACTTC.

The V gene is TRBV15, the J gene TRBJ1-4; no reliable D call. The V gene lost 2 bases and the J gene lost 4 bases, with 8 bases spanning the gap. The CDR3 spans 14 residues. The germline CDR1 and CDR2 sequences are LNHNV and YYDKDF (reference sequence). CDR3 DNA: TGTGCCACCAGCAGAATCGGGGTTAATGAAAAACTGTTTTTT. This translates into CATSRIGVNEKLFF.

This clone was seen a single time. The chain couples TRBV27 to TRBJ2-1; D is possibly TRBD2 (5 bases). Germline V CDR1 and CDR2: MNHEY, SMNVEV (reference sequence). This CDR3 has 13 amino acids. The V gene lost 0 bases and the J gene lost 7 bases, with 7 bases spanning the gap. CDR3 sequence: CASSLSRRNEQFF. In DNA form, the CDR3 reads TGTGCCAGCAGTTTATCCCGGAGGAATGAGCAGTTCTTC.

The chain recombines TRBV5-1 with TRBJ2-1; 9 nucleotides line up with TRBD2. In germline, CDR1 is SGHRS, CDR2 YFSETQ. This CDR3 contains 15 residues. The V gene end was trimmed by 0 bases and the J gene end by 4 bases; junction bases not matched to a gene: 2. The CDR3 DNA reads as TGCGCCAGCAGCTTGGGACTAGCGGTTTACAATGAGCAGTTCTTC. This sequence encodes CASSLGLAVYNEQFF.